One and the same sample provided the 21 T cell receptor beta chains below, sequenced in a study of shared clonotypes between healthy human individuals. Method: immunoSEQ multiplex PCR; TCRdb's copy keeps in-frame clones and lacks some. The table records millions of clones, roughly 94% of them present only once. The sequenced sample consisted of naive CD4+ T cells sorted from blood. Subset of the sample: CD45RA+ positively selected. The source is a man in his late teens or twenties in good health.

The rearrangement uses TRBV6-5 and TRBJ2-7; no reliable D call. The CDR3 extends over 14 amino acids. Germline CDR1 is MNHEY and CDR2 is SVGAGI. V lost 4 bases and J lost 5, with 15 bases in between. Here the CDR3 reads CASSSSGQPHEQYF. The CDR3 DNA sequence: TGTGCCAGCAGTTCTTCCGGCCAACCCCACGAGCAGTACTTC.

DNA of the CDR3: TGTGCCAGTAGTATGGGGGCTAGCGGGGACAATGAGCAGTTCTTC. Its protein is CASSMGASGDNEQFF. This sequence joins TRBV19 and TRBJ2-1; TRBD2 matches 9 bases. J was trimmed by 5 bases and V by 3 bases; bases with no gene match: 5. There are 15 residues in the CDR3. Germline assignment: CDR1 LNHDA and CDR2 SQIVND (reference sequence).

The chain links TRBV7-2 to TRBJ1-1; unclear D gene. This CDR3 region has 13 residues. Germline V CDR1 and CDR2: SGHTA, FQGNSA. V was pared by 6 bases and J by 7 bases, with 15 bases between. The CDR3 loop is CASSPAGGFEAFF. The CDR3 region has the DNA TGTGCCAGCAGTCCCGCTGGAGGATTTGAAGCTTTCTTT.

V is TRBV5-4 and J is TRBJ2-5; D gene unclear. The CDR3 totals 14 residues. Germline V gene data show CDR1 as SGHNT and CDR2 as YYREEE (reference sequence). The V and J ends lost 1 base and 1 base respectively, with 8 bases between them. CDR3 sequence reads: CASSLSLGQETQYF. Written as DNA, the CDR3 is TGTGCCAGCAGCTTGTCCCTTGGCCAAGAGACCCAGTACTTC.

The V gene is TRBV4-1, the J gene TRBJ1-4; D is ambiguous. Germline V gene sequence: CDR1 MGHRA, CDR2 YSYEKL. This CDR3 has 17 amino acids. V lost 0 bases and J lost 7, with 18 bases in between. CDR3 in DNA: TGCGCCAGCAGCCAAGATGGAGGGAGAGCACTAGGTGAAAAACTGTTTTTT. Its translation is CASSQDGGRALGEKLFF.

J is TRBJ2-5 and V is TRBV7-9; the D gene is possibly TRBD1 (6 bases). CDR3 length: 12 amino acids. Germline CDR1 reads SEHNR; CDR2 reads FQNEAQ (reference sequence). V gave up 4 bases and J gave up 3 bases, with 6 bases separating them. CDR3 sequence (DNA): TGTGCCAGCAGCTGGACAGAAGAGACCCAGTACTTC. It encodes CASSWTEETQYF.

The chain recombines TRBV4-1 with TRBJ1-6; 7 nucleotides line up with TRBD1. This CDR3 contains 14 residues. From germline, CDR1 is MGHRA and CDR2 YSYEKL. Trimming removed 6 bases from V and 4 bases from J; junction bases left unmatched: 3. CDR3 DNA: TGCGCCAGCAGTGTACAGGGGTATAATTCACCCCTCCACTTT. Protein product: CASSVQGYNSPLHF.

This chain's CDR3 is CASSLQGWDNEKLFF. As DNA, the CDR3 is TGTGCCAGCAGCTTACAGGGGTGGGATAATGAAAAACTGTTTTTT. J is TRBJ1-4 and V is TRBV7-2; tentatively, D is TRBD1 (6 bases). Germline assignment: CDR1 SGHTA and CDR2 FQGNSA. CDR3 length: 15 amino acids. With 2 bases removed from V and 4 bases from J, the gap between germline ends came to 11 bases.

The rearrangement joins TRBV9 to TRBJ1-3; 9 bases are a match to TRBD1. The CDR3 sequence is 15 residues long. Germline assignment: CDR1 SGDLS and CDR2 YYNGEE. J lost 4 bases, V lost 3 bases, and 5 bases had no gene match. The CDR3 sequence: CASSAQQGAGNTIYF. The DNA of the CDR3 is TGTGCCAGCAGCGCGCAACAGGGGGCAGGAAACACCATATATTTT.

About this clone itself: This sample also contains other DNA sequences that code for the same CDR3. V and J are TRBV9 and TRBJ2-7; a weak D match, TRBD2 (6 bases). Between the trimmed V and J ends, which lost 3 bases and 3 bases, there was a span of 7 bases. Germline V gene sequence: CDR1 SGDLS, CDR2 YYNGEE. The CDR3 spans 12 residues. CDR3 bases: TGTGCCAGCAGCGGGAGGGGCTACGAGCAGTACTTC. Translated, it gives CASSGRGYEQYF. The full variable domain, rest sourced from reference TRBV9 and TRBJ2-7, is DSGVTQTPKHLITATGQRVTLRCSPRSGDLSVYWYQQSLDQGLQFLIQYYNGEERAKGNILERFSAQQFPDLHSELNLSSLELGDSALYFCASSGRGYEQYFGPGTRLTVT.

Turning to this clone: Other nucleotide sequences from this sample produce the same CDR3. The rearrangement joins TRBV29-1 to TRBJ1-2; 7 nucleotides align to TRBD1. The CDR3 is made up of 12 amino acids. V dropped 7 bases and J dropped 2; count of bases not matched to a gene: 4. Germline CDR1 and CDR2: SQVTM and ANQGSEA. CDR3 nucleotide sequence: TGCAGCGCGGAGACAGGGAACTATGGCTACACCTTC. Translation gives CSAETGNYGYTF.

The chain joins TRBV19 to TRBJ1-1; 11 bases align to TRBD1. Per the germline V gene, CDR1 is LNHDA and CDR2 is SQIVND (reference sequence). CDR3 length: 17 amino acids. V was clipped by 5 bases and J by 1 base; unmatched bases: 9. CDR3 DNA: TGTGCCAGTAGTCGAGGGACAGGGGGGAAGTCGAACACTGAAGCTTTCTTT. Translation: CASSRGTGGKSNTEAFF. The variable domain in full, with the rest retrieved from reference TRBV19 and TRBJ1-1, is DGGITQSPKYLFRKEGQNVTLSCEQNLNHDAMYWYRQDPGQGLRLIYYSQIVNDFQKGDIAEGYSVSREKKESFPLTVTSAQKNPTAFYLCASSRGTGGKSNTEAFFGQGTRLTVV.

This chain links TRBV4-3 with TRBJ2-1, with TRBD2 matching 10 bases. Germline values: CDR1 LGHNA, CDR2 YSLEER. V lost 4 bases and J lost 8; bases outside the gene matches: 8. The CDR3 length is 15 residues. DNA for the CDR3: TGCGCCAGCAGCCTCGACCCTAGCGGGAGAGATGAGCAGTTCTTC. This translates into CASSLDPSGRDEQFF.

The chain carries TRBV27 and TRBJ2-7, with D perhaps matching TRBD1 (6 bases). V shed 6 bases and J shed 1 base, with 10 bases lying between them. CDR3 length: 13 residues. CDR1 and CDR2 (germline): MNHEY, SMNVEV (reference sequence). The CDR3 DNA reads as TGTGCCAGCAGGGGGGCCCTATCCTACGAGCAGTACTTC. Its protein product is CASRGALSYEQYF.

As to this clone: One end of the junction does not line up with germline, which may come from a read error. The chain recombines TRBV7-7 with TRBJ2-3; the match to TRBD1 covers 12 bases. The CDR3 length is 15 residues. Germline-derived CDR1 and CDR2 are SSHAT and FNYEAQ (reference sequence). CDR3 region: CASSLGQGATDTQYF. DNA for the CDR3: TGTGCTAGCAGCCTGGGACAGGGGGCCACAGATACGCAGTATTTT. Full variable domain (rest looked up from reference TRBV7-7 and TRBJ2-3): GAGVSQSPRYKVTKRGQDVTLRCDPISSHATLYWYQQALGQGPEFLTYFNYEAQPDKSGLPSDRFSAERPEGSISTLTIQRTEQRDSAMYRCASSLGQGATDTQYFGPGTRLTVL.

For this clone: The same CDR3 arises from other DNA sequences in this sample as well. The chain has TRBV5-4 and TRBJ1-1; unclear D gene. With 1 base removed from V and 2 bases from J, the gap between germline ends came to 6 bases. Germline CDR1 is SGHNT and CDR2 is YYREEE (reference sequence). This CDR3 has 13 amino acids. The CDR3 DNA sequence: TGTGCCAGCAGCTTGACAGCTAACACTGAAGCTTTCTTT. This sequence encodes CASSLTANTEAFF. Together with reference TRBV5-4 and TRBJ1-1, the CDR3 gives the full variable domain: ETGVTQSPTHLIKTRGQQVTLRCSSQSGHNTVSWYQQALGQGPQFIFQYYREEENGRGNFPPRFSGLQFPNYSSELNVNALELDDSALYLCASSLTANTEAFFGQGTRLTVV.

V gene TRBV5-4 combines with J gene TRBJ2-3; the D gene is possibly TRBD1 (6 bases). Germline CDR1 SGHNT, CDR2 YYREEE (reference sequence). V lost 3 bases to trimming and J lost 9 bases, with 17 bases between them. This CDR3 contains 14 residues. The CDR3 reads CASSYPTGSSTQYF. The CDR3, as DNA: TGTGCCAGCAGCTACCCCACAGGGAGTAGCACGCAGTATTTT.

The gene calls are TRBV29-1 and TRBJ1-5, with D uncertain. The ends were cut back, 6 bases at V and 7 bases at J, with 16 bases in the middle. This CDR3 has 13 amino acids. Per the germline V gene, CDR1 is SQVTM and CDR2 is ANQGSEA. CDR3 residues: CSVATGVRQPQHF. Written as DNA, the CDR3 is TGCAGCGTAGCCACCGGGGTGCGGCAGCCCCAGCATTTT.

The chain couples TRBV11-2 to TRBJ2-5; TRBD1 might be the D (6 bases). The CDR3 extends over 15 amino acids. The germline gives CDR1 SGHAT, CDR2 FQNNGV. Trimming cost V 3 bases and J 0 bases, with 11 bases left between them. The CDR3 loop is CASSFLQGYQETQYF. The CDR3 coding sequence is TGTGCCAGCAGCTTCCTCCAGGGGTACCAAGAGACCCAGTACTTC.

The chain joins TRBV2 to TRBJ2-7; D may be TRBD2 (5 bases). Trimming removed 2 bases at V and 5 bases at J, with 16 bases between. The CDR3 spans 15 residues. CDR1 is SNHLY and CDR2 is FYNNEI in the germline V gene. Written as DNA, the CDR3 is TGTGCCAGCAGTGAATGGGCGCGCGGGCAAAACGAGCAGTACTTC. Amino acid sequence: CASSEWARGQNEQYF.

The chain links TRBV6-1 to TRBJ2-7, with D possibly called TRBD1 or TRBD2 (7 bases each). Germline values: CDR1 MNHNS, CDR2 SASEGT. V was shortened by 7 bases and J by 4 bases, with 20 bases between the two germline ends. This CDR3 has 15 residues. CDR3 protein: CASTKGGGTVYEQYF. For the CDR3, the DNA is TGTGCCAGCACCAAAGGGGGAGGGACAGTGTACGAGCAGTACTTC.